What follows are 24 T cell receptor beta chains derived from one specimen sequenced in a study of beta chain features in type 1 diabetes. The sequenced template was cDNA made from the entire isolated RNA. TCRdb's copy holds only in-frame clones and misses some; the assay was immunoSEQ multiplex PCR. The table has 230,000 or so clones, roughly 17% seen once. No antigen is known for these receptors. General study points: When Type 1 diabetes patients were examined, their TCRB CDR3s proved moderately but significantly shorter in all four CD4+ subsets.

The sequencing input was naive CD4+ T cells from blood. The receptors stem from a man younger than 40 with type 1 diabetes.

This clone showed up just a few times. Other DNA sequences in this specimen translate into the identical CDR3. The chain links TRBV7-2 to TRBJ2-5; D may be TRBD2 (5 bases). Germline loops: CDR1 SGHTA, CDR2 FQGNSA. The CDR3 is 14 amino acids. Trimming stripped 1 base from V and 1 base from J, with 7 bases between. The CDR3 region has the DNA TGTGCCAGCAGCTTAGGAGGAGGCCAAGAGACCCAGTACTTC. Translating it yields CASSLGGGQETQYF.

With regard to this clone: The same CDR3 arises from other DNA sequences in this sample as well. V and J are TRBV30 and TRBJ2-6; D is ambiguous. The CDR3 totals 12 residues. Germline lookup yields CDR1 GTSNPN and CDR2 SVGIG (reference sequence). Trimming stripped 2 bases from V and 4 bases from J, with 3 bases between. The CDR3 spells CAWSTGANVLTF. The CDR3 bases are TGTGCCTGGAGTACCGGGGCCAACGTCCTGACTTTC.

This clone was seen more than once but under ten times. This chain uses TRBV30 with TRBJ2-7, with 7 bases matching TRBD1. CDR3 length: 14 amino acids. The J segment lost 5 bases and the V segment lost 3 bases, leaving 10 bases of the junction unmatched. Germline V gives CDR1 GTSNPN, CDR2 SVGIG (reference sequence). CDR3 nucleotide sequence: TGTGCCTGGAGAGCGCCAGGGGGTTACGACGAGCAGTACTTC. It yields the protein CAWRAPGGYDEQYF. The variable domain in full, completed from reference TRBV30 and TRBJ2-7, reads SQTIHQWPATLVQPVGSPLSLECTVEGTSNPNLYWYRQAAGRGLQLLFYSVGIGQISSEVPQNLSASRPQDRQFILSSKKLLLSDSGFYLCAWRAPGGYDEQYFGPGTRLTVT.

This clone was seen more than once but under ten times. The CDR3 loop reads CASSQDPDYGYTF. Here the CDR3 DNA reads TGTGCCAGCAGCCAAGATCCCGACTATGGCTACACCTTC. This rearrangement joins TRBV14 to TRBJ1-2; D call uncertain. The CDR3 contains 13 residues. Per the germline V gene, CDR1 is SGHDN and CDR2 is FVKESK. V gave up 0 bases and J gave up 3 bases, with 5 bases separating them.

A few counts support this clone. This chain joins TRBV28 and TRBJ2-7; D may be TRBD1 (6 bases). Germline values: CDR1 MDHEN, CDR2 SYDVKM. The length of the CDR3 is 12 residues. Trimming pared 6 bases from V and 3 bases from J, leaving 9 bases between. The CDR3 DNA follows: TGTGCCAGCAGCCAGGGGCACTACGAGCAGTACTTC. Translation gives CASSQGHYEQYF.

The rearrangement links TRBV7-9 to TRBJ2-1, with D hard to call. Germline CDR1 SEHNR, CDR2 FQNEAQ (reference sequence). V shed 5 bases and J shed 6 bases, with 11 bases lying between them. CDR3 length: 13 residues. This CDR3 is CASSPPSSNEQFF. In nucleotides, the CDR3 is TGTGCCAGCAGCCCCCCAAGTAGCAATGAGCAGTTCTTC.

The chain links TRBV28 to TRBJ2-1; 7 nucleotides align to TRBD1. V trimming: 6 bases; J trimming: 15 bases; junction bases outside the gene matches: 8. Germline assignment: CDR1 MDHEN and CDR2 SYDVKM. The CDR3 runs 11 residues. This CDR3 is CASSRQGPRFF. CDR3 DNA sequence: TGTGCCAGCAGCAGACAGGGCCCACGGTTCTTC.

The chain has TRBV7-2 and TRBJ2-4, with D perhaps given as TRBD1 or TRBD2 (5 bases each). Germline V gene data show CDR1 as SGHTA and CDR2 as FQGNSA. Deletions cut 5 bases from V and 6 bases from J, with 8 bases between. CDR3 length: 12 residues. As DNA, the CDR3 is TGTGCCAGCAGCCGGGACGGAAACATTCAGTACTTC. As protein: CASSRDGNIQYF.

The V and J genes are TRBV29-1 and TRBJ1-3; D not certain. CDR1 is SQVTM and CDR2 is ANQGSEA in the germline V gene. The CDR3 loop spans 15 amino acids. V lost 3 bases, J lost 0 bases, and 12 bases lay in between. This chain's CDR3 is CSVDVRTFSGNTIYF. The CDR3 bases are TGCAGCGTTGATGTCCGGACCTTCTCTGGAAACACCATATATTTT. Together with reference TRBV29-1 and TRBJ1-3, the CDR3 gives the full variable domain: SAVISQKPSRDICQRGTSLTIQCQVDSQVTMMFWYRQQPGQSLTLIATANQGSEATYESGFVIDKFPISRPNLTFSTLTVSNMSPEDSSIYLCSVDVRTFSGNTIYFGEGSWLTVV.

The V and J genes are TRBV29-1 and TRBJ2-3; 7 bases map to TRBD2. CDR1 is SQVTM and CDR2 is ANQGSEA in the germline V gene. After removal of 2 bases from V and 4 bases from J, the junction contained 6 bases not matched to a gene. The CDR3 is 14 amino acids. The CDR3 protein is CSVEPTTSSDTQYF. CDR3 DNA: TGCAGCGTTGAACCTACGACTAGCTCAGATACGCAGTATTTT.

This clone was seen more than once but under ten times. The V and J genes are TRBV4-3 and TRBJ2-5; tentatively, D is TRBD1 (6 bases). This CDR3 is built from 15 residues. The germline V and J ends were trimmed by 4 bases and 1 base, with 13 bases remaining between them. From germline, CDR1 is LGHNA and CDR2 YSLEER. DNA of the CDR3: TGCGCCAGCAGCCTATCGGGACATATCCAAGAGACCCAGTACTTC. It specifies CASSLSGHIQETQYF.

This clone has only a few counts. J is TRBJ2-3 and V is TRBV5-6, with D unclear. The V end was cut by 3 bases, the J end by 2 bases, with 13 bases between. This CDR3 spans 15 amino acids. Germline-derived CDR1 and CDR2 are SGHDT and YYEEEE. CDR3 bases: TGTGCCAGCAGCTCAAATCTACAGCCCACAGATACGCAGTATTTT. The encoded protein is CASSSNLQPTDTQYF.

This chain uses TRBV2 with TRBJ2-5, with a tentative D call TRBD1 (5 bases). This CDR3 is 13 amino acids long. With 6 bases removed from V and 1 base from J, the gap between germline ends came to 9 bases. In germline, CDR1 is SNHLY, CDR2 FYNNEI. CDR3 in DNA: TGTGCCAGCAGCCCTGACAGCCAAGAGACCCAGTACTTC. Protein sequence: CASSPDSQETQYF. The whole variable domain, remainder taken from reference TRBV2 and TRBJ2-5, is EPEVTQTPSHQVTQMGQEVILRCVPISNHLYFYWYRQILGQKVEFLVSFYNNEISEKSEIFDDQFSVERPDGSNFTLKIRSTKLEDSAMYFCASSPDSQETQYFGPGTRLLVL.

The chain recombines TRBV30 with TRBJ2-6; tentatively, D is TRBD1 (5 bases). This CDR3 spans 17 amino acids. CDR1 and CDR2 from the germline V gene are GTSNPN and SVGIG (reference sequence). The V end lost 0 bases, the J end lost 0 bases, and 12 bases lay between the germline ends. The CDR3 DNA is TGTGCCTGGAGTGTAAGGCAGGGCCCCTCTGGGGCCAACGTCCTGACTTTC. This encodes CAWSVRQGPSGANVLTF. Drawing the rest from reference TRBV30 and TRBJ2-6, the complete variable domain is SQTIHQWPATLVQPVGSPLSLECTVEGTSNPNLYWYRQAAGRGLQLLFYSVGIGQISSEVPQNLSASRPQDRQFILSSKKLLLSDSGFYLCAWSVRQGPSGANVLTFGAGSRLTVL.

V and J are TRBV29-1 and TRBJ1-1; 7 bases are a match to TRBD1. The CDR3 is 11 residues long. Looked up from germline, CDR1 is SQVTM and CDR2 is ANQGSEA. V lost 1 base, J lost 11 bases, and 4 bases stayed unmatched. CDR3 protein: CSVEANRGAFF. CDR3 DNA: TGCAGCGTTGAAGCAAACAGGGGCGCTTTCTTT.

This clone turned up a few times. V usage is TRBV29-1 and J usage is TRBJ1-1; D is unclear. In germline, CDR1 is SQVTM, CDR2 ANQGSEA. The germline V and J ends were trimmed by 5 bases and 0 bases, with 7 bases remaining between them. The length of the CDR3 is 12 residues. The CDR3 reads CSVRWLNTEAFF. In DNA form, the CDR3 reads TGCAGCGTTCGGTGGTTGAACACTGAAGCTTTCTTT.

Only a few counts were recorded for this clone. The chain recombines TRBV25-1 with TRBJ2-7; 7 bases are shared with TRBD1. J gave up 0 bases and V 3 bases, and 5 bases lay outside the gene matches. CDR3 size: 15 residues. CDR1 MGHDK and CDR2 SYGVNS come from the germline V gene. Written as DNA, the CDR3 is TGTGCCAGCAGTGATTCGACAGGGAGCTCCTACGAGCAGTACTTC. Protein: CASSDSTGSSYEQYF.

The CDR3 DNA reads TGCAGCGTTGGAATGGTGGCCACTGAAGCTTTCTTT. Protein: CSVGMVATEAFF. The chain recombines TRBV29-1 with TRBJ1-1; D gene unclear. The ends were cut back, 4 bases at V and 4 bases at J, with 10 bases in the middle. This CDR3 is 12 amino acids long. Germline CDR1 SQVTM, CDR2 ANQGSEA.

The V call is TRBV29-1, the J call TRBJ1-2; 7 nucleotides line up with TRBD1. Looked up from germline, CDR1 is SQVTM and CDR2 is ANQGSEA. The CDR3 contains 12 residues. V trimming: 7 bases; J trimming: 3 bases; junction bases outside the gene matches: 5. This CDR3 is CSGRDSHYGYTF. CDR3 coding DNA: TGCAGCGGCCGGGACAGCCACTATGGCTACACCTTC.

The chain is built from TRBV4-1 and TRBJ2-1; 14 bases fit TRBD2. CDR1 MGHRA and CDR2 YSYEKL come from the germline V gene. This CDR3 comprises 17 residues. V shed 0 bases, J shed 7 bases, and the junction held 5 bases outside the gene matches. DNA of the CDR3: TGCGCCAGCAGCCAAGATAGGGGGACTAGCGGGAGTAATGAGCAGTTCTTC. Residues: CASSQDRGTSGSNEQFF.

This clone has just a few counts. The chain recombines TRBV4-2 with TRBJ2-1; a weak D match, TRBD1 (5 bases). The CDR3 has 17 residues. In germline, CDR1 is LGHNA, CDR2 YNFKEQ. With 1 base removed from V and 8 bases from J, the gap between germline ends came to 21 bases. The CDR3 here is CASSQAPNRRVGDEQFF. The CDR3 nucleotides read TGTGCCAGCAGCCAAGCTCCAAACAGGCGAGTTGGAGATGAGCAGTTCTTC.

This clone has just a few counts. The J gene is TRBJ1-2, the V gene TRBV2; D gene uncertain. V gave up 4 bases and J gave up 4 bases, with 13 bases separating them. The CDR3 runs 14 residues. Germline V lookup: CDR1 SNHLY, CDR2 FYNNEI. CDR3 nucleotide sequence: TGTGCCAGCAGTGTTGAGGGTACTGGCTATGGCTACACCTTC. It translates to CASSVEGTGYGYTF.

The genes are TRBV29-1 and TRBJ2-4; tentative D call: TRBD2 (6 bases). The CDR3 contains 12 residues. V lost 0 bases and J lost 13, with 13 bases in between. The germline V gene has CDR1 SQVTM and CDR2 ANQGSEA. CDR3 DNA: TGCAGCGTTGAAGATTCAGGGCGGGGACAGTACTTC. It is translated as CSVEDSGRGQYF.

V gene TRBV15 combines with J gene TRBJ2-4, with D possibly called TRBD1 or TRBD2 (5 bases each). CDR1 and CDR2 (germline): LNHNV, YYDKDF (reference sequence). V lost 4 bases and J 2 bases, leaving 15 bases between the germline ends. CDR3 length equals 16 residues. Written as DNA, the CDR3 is TGTGCCACCAGCATTTCGGGGCAGCTAACCAAAAACATTCAGTACTTC. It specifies CATSISGQLTKNIQYF. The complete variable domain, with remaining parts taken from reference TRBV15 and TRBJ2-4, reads DAMVIQNPRYQVTQFGKPVTLSCSQTLNHNVMYWYQQKSSQAPKLLFHYYDKDFNNEADTPDNFQSRRPNTSFCFLDIRSPGLGDTAMYLCATSISGQLTKNIQYFGAGTRLSVL.